The 10 T cell receptor beta chains in this list originate from one sample, sequenced in a study of identical twins. TCRdb processed the 5' RACE reads anew with MiXCR; each CDR3 protein has one entry. Found here are approximately 410,000 distinct CDR3 sequences, about 18% of them singletons; the top ten hold around 10%. The sequencing input was naive T cells sorted from blood. These TCRs come from a man aged 50 to 60 in good health.

This clonotype was counted many times. This chain joins TRBV7-9 and TRBJ2-3, with D perhaps TRBD1 (5 bases). Trimming pared 7 bases from V and 0 bases from J, leaving 14 bases between. Germline lookup yields CDR1 SEHNR and CDR2 FQNEAQ (reference sequence). The CDR3 sequence is 15 residues long. The CDR3, as DNA: TGTGCCAGCACCTGGGGCCCTACTAGCACAGATACGCAGTATTTT. Residues: CASTWGPTSTDTQYF.

This clonotype was seen a few times. The chain has TRBV6-1 and TRBJ2-7; 10 nucleotides align to TRBD1. Germline V lookup: CDR1 MNHNS, CDR2 SASEGT. The CDR3 runs to 13 residues. Trimming took 5 bases from V and 12 from J; bases not matched to a gene: 10. The CDR3 DNA follows: TGTGCCAGCAGTCGCCGGGGGGACAGGGGTCGGTACTTC. This sequence encodes CASSRRGDRGRYF.

This clonotype was counted between two and nine times. The genes are TRBV20-1 and TRBJ1-2; unclear D gene. CDR3 length: 11 residues. V lost 6 bases, J lost 8 bases, and 13 bases lay in between. CDR1 is DFQATT, CDR2 SNEGSKA, per germline (reference sequence). CDR3 residues: CSAQRSWGYTF. The CDR3, as DNA: TGCAGTGCGCAGAGATCGTGGGGCTACACCTTC.

The V gene is TRBV7-2, the J gene TRBJ2-1; 8 bases line up with TRBD1. CDR3 size: 13 residues. CDR1 is SGHTA, CDR2 FQGNSA, per germline. V lost 5 bases, J lost 12 bases, and 9 bases stayed unmatched. The CDR3, as DNA: TGTGCCAGCAGCGAGGGGACAGGCGGGTGGCAGTTCTTC. Translated, it gives CASSEGTGGWQFF. Filled out from reference TRBV7-2 and TRBJ2-1, the complete variable domain reads GAGVSQSPSNKVTEKGKDVELRCDPISGHTALYWYRQSLGQGLEFLIYFQGNSAPDKSGLPSDRFSAERTGGSVSTLTIQRTQQEDSAVYLCASSEGTGGWQFFGPGTRLTVL.

This clonotype was found a few times. At one end, the junction sequence differs from germline, possibly due to a read error. The chain couples TRBV5-1 to TRBJ1-1; D unresolved. The CDR3 totals 13 residues. Looked up from germline, CDR1 is SGHRS and CDR2 is YFSETQ. The CDR3 loop is CASSLASGTEAFF. CDR3 nucleotide sequence: TGTGCCAGCAGCTTAGCGTCCGGGACTGAAGCTTTCTTT.

The V call is TRBV10-3, the J call TRBJ2-1; D remains ambiguous. In germline, CDR1 is ENHRY, CDR2 SYGVKD. The CDR3 length is 12 residues. The V end was cut by 7 bases, the J end by 0 bases, with 4 bases between. CDR3 DNA sequence: TGTGCCATCACGGACTCCTACAATGAGCAGTTCTTC. Residues: CAITDSYNEQFF.

The chain recombines TRBV12-3 or TRBV12-4 with TRBJ1-4, with 9 bases identical to TRBD1. The V segment lost 6 bases and the J segment 5 bases; nucleotides outside the gene matches: 7. The CDR3 covers 15 residues. The CDR3 is CASSSTGGKNEKLFF. CDR3 DNA: TGTGCCAGCAGCTCAACAGGGGGCAAAAATGAAAAACTGTTTTTT.

This clonotype has a count of ten or more. The chain combines TRBV27 with TRBJ1-1, with 10 bases that match TRBD1. J was trimmed by 3 bases and V by 8 bases; bases with no gene match: 12. The length of the CDR3 is 16 residues. In germline, CDR1 is MNHEY, CDR2 SMNVEV (reference sequence). The CDR3 here is CASRDRGFFGDTEAFF. In DNA form, the CDR3 reads TGTGCCAGCCGGGACAGGGGATTTTTCGGGGACACTGAAGCTTTCTTT.

This clonotype was counted ten times or more. V is TRBV29-1 and J is TRBJ2-4, with TRBD2 as a possible D gene (6 bases). The CDR3 has 15 residues. From germline, CDR1 is SQVTM and CDR2 ANQGSEA. V was shortened by 6 bases and J by 0 bases, with 15 bases between the two germline ends. CDR3 DNA sequence: TGCAGCGTCCAGAGCCGCGGGGTAGCCAAAAACATTCAGTACTTC. It translates to CSVQSRGVAKNIQYF.

This clonotype was recorded many times. V gene TRBV12-3 or TRBV12-4 combines with J gene TRBJ2-2; no definite D call. This CDR3 contains 11 residues. With 7 bases removed from V and 7 bases from J, the gap between germline ends came to 7 bases. This CDR3 reads CASTGVGELFF. The CDR3, as DNA: TGTGCCAGCACTGGAGTCGGGGAGCTGTTTTTT.